The clone carrying this TCR beta chain occurred a few times. The sample comes from a study of human T cells and chemical hapten exposure. Study overall: Patients were mainly female, each with alopecia areata, totalis or universalis.

Time point of the sample: pre-sensitization, week 0. The treatment was: therapeutic diphenylcyclopropenone sensitization with weekly scalp DPC. V was clipped by 3 bases and J by 3 bases; unmatched bases: 9. This CDR3 region has 17 residues. The germline V gene has CDR1 SEHNR and CDR2 FQNEAQ (reference sequence). TCRdb re-called the RACE reads with MiXCR, one entry per CDR3 protein. Of approximately 400,000 distinct CDR3 sequences listed, approximately 5.1% are singletons. Sequencing was performed on whole blood, taken in connection with sensitization to the hapten diphenylcyclopropenone (DPC). The clonotype comes from a woman aged 50 to 60 with alopecia areata. Some clones in this sample may be carry-over from other donors' samples. This sequence joins TRBV7-9 and TRBJ2-2, with 8 bases lining up with TRBD2. The CDR3: CASSLGLSGSHTGELFF. In DNA, the CDR3 is TGTGCCAGCAGCTTGGGTCTGAGCGGGAGTCACACCGGGGAGCTGTTTTTT.